The T cell receptor beta chain described here comes from a study of control samples from healthy donors and cancer patients. The CDR3 extends over 14 amino acids. Germline V gene data show CDR1 as MNHEY and CDR2 as SVGAGI. The ends lost 6 bases at V and 4 bases at J; junction bases unmatched: 8. Clones were read by immunoSEQ multiplex PCR, and TCRdb kept only the in-frame ones, dropping some. There are over 85,000 clones in the sample; approximately 84% occur only once, and under 50% lies in the top ten. The origin of this receptor is a man aged 70-80 years with lung cancer. The chain recombines TRBV6-5 with TRBJ2-7; TRBD1 agrees at 8 bases. The sample taken for sequencing was PBMCs. The CDR3 loop is CASSRDRTMYEQYF. The CDR3 nucleotides read TGTGCCAGCAGCCGGGACAGGACGATGTACGAGCAGTACTTC.